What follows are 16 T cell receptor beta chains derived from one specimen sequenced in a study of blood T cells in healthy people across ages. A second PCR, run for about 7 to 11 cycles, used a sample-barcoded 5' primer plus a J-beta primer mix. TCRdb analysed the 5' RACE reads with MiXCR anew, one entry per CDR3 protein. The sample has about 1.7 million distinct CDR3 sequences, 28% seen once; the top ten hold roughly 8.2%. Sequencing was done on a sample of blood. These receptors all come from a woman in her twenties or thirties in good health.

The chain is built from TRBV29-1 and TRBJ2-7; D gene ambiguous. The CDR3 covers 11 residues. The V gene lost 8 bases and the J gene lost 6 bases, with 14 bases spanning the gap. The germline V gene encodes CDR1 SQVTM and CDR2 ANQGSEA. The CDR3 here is CSWIKGTEQYF. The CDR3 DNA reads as TGCAGCTGGATTAAGGGAACCGAGCAGTACTTC.

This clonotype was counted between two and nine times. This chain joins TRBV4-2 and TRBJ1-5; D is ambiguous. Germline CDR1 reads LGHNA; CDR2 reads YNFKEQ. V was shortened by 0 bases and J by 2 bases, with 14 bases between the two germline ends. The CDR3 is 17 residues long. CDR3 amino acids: CASSQELGWRGNQPQHF. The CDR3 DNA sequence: TGTGCCAGCAGCCAAGAGCTGGGATGGAGGGGCAATCAGCCCCAGCATTTT.

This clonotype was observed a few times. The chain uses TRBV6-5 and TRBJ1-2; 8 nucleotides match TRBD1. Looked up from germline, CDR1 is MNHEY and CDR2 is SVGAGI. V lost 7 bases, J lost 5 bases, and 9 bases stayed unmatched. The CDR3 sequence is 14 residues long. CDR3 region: CASNKHRGRYGYTF. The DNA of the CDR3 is TGTGCCAGCAATAAACACAGGGGGAGGTATGGCTACACCTTC.

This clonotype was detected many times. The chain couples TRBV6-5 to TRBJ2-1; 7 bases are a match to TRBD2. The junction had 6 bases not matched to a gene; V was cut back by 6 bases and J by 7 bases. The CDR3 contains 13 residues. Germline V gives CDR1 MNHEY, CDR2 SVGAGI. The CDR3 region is CASRLGRSNEQFF. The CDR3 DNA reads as TGTGCCAGCAGACTCGGGAGGTCGAATGAGCAGTTCTTC.

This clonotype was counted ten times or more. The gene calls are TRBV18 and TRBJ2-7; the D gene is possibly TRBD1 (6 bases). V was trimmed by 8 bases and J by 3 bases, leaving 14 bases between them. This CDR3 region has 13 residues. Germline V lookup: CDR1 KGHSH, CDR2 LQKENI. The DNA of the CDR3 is TGTGCCAGCAGCCCAGGACAGAGCTACGAGCAGTACTTC. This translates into CASSPGQSYEQYF.

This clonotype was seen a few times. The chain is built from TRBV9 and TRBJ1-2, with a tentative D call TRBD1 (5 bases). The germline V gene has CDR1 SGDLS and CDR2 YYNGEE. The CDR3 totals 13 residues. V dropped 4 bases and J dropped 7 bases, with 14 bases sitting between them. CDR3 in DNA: TGTGCCAGCAGCACGGGGACCGTGGCTGGCTACACCTTC. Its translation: CASSTGTVAGYTF.

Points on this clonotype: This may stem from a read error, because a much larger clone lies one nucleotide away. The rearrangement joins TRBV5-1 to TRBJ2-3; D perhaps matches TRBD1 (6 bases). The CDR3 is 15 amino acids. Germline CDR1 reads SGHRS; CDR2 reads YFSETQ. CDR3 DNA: TGCGCCGGCAGCAGTAAGGGACATTTCACAGATACGCAGTATTTT. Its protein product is CAGSSKGHFTDTQYF.

As DNA, the CDR3 is TGTGCCAGCAGTCATCCAACGGTGGGGAGAACTGAAGCTTTCTTT. Protein: CASSHPTVGRTEAFF. V usage is TRBV6-7 and J usage is TRBJ1-1, with D hard to call. TRBV6-7 qualifies as an ORF whose function is uncertain. The V end lost 5 bases, the J end lost 5 bases, and 18 bases lay between the germline ends. CDR3 length equals 15 residues.

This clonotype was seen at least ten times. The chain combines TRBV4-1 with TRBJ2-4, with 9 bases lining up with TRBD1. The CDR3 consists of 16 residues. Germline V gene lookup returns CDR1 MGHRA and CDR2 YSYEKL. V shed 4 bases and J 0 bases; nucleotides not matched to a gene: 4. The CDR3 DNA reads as TGCGCCAGCAGCCGTACAGGGGGCGCAGCCAAAAACATTCAGTACTTC. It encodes CASSRTGGAAKNIQYF.

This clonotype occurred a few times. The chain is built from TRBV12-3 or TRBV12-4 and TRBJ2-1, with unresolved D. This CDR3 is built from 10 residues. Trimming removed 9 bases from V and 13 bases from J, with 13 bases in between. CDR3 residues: CASGSETQFF. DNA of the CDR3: TGTGCCAGTGGATCAGAGACCCAGTTCTTC.

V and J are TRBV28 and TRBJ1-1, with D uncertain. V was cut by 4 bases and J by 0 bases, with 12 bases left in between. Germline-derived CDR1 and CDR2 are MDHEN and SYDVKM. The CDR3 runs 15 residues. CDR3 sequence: CASSSTGKLNTEAFF. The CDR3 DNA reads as TGTGCCAGCAGTTCAACGGGGAAACTGAACACTGAAGCTTTCTTT.

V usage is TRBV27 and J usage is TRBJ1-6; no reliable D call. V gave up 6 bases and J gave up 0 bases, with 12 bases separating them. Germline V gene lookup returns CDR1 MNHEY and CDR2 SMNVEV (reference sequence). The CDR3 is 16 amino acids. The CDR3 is CASRSDVSSYNSPLHF. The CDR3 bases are TGTGCCAGCAGATCGGACGTAAGCTCCTATAATTCACCCCTCCACTTT.

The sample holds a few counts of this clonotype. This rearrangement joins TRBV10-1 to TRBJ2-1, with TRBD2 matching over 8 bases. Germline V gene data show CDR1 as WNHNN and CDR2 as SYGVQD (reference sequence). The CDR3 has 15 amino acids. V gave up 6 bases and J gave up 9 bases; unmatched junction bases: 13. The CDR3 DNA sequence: TGCGCCAGCAGCCCGGCGACGGGAGGGCCGGGTGAGCAGTTCTTC. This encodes CASSPATGGPGEQFF.

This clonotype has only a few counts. CDR3: CASSGKQGFIDTQYF. CDR3 DNA sequence: TGTGCCAGCAGTGGAAAGCAGGGGTTTATAGATACGCAGTATTTT. The rearrangement uses TRBV25-1 and TRBJ2-3; D might be TRBD1 (6 bases). Trimming stripped 4 bases from V and 5 bases from J, with 16 bases between. This CDR3 has 15 residues. From germline, CDR1 is MGHDK and CDR2 SYGVNS.

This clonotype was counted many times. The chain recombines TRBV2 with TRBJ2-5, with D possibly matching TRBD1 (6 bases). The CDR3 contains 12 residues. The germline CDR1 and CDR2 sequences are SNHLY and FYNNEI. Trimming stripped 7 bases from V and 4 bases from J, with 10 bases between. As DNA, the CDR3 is TGTGCCAGCAACAGGGAAGGAGAGACCCAGTACTTC. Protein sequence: CASNREGETQYF.

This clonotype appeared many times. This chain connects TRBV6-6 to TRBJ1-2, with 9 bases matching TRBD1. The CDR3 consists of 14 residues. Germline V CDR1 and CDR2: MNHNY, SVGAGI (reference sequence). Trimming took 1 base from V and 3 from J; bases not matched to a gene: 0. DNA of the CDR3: TGTGCCAGCAGTTACTGGACAGGGGACTATGGCTACACCTTC. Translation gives CASSYWTGDYGYTF.